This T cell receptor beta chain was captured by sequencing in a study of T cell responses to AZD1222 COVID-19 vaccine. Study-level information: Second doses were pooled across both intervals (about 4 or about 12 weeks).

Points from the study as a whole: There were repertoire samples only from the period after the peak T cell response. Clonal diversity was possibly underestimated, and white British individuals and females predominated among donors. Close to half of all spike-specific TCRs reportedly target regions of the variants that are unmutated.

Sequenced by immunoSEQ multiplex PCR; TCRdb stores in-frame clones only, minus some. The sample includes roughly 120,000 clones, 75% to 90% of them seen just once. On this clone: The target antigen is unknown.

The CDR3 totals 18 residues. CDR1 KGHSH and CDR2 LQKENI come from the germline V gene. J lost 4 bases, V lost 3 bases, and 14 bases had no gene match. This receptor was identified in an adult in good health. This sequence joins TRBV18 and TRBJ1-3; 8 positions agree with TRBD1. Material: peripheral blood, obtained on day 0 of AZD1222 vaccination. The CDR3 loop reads CASSPLQRTGNRGNTIYF. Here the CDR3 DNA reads TGTGCCAGCTCACCCTTACAGAGGACAGGGAACAGAGGAAACACCATATATTTT.